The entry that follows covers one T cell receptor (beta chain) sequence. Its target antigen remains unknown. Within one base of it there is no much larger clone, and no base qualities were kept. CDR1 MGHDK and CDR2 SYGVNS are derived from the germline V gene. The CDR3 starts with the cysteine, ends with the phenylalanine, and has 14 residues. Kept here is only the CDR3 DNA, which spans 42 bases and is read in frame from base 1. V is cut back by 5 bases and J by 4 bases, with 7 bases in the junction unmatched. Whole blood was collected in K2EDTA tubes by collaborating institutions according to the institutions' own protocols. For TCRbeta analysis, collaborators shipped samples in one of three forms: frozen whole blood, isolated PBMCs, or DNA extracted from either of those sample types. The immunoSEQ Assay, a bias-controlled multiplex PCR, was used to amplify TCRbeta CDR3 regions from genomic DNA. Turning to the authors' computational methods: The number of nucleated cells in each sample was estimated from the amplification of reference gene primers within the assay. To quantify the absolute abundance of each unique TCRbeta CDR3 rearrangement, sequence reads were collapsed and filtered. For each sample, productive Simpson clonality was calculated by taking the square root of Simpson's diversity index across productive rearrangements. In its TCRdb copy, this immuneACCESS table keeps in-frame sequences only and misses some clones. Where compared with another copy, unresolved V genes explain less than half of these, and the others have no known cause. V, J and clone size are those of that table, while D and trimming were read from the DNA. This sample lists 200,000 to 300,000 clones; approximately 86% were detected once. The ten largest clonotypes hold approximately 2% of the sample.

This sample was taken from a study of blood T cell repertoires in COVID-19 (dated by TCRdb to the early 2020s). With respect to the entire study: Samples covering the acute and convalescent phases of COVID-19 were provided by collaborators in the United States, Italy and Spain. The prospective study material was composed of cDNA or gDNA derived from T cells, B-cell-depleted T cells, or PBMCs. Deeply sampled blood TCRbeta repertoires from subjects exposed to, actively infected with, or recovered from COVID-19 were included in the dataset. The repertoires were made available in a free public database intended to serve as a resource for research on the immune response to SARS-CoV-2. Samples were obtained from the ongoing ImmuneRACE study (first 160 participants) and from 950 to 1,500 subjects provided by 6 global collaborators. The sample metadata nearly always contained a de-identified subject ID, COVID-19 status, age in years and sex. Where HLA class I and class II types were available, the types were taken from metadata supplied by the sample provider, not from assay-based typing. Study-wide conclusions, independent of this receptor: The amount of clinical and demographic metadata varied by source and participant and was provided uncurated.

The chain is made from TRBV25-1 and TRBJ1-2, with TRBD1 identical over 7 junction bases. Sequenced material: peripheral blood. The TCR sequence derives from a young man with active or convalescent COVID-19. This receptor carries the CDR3 CASSSPAGGYGYTF. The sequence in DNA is TGTGCCAGCAGTAGTCCCGCAGGGGGCTATGGCTACACCTTC.